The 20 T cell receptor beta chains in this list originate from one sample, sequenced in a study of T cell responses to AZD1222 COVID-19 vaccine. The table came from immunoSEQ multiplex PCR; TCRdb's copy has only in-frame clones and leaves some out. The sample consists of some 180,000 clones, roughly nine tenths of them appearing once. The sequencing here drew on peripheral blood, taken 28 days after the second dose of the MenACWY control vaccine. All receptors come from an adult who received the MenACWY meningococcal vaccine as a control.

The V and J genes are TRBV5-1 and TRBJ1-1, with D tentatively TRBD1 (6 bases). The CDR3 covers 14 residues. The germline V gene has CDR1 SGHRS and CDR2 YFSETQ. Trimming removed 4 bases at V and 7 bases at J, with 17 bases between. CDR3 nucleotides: TGCGCCAGCAGCCCCCCGAAGGGGGGTGGTGAAGCTTTCTTT. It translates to CASSPPKGGGEAFF.

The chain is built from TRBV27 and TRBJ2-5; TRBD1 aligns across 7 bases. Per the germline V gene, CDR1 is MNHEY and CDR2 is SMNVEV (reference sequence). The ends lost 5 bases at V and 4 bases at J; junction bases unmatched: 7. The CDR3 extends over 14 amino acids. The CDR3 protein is CASSPGTALETQYF. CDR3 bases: TGTGCCAGCAGTCCCGGGACAGCTTTAGAGACCCAGTACTTC.

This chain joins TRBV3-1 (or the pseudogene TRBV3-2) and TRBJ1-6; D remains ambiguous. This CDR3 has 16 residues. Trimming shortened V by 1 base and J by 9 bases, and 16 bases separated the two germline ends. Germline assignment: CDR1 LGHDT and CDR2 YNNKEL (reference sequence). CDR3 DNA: TGTGCCAGCAGCCAAGCACCGGGGTTAAAGCGTTCACCCCTCCACTTT. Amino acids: CASSQAPGLKRSPLHF.

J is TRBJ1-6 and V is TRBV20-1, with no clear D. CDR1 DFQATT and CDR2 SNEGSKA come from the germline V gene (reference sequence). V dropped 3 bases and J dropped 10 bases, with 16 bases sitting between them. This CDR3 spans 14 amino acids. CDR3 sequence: CSASLAHKWSPLHF. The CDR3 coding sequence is TGCAGTGCTAGTTTAGCCCACAAGTGGTCACCCCTCCACTTT.

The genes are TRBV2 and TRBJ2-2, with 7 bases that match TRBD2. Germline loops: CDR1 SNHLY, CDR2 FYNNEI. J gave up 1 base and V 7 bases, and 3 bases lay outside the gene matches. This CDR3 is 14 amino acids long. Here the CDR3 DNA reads TGTGCCAGCACAACGGGGGGGAACACCGGGGAGCTGTTTTTT. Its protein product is CASTTGGNTGELFF. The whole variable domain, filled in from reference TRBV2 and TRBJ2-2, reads EPEVTQTPSHQVTQMGQEVILRCVPISNHLYFYWYRQILGQKVEFLVSFYNNEISEKSEIFDDQFSVERPDGSNFTLKIRSTKLEDSAMYFCASTTGGNTGELFFGEGSRLTVL.

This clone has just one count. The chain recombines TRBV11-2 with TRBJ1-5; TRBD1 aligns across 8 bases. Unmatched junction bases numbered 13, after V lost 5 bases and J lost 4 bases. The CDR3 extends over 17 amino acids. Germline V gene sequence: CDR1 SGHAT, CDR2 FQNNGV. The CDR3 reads CASSPGTGGNLNQPQHF. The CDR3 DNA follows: TGTGCCAGCAGCCCAGGGACAGGCGGAAATTTAAATCAGCCCCAGCATTTT.

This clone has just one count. CDR3 loop: CASSQGGSSNYGYTF. CDR3 DNA sequence: TGTGCCAGCAGCCAAGGCGGCTCCTCTAACTATGGCTACACCTTC. J is TRBJ1-2 and V is TRBV14; D is unclear. This CDR3 region has 15 residues. CDR1 is SGHDN and CDR2 is FVKESK in the germline V gene. V lost 1 base to trimming and J lost 0 bases, with 9 bases between them.

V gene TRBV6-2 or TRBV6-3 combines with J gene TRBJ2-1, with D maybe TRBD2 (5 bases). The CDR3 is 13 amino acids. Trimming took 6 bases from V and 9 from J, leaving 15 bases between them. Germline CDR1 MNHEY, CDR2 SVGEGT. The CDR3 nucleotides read TGTGCCAGCAGCCGCGCCCCCCGGGGTGAGCAGTTCTTC. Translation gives CASSRAPRGEQFF.

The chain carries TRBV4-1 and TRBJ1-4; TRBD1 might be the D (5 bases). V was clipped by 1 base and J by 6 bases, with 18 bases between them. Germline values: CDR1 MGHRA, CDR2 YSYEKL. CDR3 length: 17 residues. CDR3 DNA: TGCGCCAGCAGCCAAGTGACCGTTGGTGGGGGAGATGAAAAACTGTTTTTT. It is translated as CASSQVTVGGGDEKLFF.

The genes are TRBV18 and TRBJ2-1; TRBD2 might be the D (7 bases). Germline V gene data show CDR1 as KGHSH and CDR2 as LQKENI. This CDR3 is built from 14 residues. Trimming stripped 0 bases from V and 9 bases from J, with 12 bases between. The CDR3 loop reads CASSPPGGPSEQFF. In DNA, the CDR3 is TGTGCCAGCTCACCACCGGGGGGGCCGAGTGAGCAGTTCTTC.

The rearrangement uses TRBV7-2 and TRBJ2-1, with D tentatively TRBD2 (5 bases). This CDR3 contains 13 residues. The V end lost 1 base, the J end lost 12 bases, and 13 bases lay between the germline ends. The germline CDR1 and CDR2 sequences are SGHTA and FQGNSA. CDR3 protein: CASSLDYSGGQFF. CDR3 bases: TGTGCCAGCAGCTTAGACTACAGCGGCGGGCAGTTCTTC.

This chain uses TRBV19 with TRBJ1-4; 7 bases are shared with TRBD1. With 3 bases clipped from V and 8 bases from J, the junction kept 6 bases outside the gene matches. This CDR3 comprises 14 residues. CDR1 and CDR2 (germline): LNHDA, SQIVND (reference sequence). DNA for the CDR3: TGTGCCAGTAGTATCCGGCAGGGGGAGGAAAAACTGTTTTTT. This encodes CASSIRQGEEKLFF.

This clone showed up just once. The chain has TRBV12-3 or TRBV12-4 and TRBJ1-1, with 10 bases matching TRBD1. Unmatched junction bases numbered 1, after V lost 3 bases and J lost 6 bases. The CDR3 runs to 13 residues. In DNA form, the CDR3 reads TGTGCCAGCAGTTTTGGACAGGGGGCTGAAGCTTTCTTT. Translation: CASSFGQGAEAFF.

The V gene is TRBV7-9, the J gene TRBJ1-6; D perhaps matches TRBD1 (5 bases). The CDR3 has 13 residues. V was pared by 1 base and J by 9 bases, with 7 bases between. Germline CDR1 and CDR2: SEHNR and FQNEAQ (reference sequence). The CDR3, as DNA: TGTGCCAGCAGCTTAGAGGGGAGTTCACCCCTCCACTTT. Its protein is CASSLEGSSPLHF.

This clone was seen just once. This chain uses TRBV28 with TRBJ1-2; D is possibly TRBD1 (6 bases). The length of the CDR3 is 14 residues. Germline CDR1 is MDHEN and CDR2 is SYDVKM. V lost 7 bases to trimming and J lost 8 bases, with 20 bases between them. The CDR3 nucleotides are TGTGCCAGCACCCTGGGGCAGGGGATTGCGGGCTACACCTTC. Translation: CASTLGQGIAGYTF.

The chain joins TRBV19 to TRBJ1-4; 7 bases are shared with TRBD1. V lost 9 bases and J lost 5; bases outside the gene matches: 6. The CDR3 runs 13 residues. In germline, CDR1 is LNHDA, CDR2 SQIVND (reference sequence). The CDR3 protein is CASGGTVNEKLFF. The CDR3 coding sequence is TGTGCCAGCGGAGGGACAGTCAATGAAAAACTGTTTTTT.

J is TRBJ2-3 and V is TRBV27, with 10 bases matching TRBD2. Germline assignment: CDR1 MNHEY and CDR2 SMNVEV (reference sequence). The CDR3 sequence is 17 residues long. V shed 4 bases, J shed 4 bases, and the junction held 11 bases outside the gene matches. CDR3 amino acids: CASSSGLAEPTPDTQYF. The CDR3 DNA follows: TGTGCCAGCAGTTCCGGACTAGCGGAGCCCACCCCAGATACGCAGTATTTT.

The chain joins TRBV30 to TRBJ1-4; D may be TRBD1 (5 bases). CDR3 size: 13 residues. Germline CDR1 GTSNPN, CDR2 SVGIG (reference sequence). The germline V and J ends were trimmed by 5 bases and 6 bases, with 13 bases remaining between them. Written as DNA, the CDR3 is TGTGCCTGGGCCCGGGGGGGATATGAAAAACTGTTTTTT. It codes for CAWARGGYEKLFF.

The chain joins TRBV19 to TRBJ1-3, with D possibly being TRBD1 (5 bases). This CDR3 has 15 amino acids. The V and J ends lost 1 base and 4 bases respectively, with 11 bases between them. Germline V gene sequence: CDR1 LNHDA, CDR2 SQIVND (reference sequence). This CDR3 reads CASSIVDSSGNTIYF. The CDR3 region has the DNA TGTGCCAGTAGTATAGTCGACAGCAGCGGAAACACCATATATTTT.

CDR3 nucleotides: TGTGCCAGCAGGAACAGACCTAATGAAAAACTGTTTTTT. Translation gives CASRNRPNEKLFF. This chain joins TRBV27 and TRBJ1-4; D unclear. The germline V gene has CDR1 MNHEY and CDR2 SMNVEV (reference sequence). The CDR3 length is 13 residues. Between the trimmed V and J ends, which lost 6 bases and 3 bases, there was a span of 8 bases.